This T cell receptor (beta chain) comes out of a study of shared clonotypes between healthy human individuals (dated by TCRdb to 2019 to 2021). Concerning the study at large: The cohort included a few men and two women between 18 and 49 years of age. For each donor, CD4 naive and CD4 memory were each run on three plates, CD8 naive on two plates, and CD8 memory on one plate. To estimate repertoire size and how much clonotype sharing occurs between individuals, the study deeply sequenced the blood TCR repertoires of roughly 5 healthy adults. To increase sequencing depth and limit assay-specific biases, TCR repertoire library preparation and sequencing were carried out by different laboratories using diverse techniques. Per donor, leukapheresis produced somewhere between about 0.9 and 9.5 billion PBMCs.

Study-level results and caveats: Larger estimated clonotype richness was generally found for naive subsets than for memory subsets. Compared with non-shared clonotypes, clonotypes shared by all four sorted-subset donors had higher generation probabilities. Sampling was limited to blood, and TCR repertoires in tissue likely differ from TCR repertoires in blood. The genetic and exposure-history diversity represented was limited by the small number of donors. Pairwise subsampling indicated that sequencing depth was expected to affect the degree of clonotype sharing among donors. When a handful of donors were compared, the shared fraction of clonotypes was 5% to 6.5% for naive CD4, about 4% for naive CD8, about 2.4% for memory CD4, and less than 0.45% for memory CD8. Even with the large sequencing depth, rarefaction of the sorted-subset datasets indicated that sequencing was incomplete.

Using the deep immunoSEQ assay, multiplex PCR amplified TCR CDR3 regions from genomic DNA. Genomic DNA extracted from each cell subset was distributed evenly over all wells of several immunoSEQ 96-well plates, and each plate served as one replicate. For sorted subsets, roughly 200 ng of genomic DNA, equivalent to 30,000 or so T cell genomes, went into each replicate PCR. Purified libraries were measured with a Qubit 3.0 fluorometer, size-checked on a Bioanalyzer 2100, and measured again with the KAPA Library Quantification kit. A separate single-read 150-cycle Illumina NextSeq 550 flow cell was used to sequence each immunoSEQ 96-well plate. In the authors' own workflow: Because only junctional sequences without quality scores were contained in the immunoSEQ output, filtering matching that applied to full-length reads could not be performed. To assign V/J genes and CDR3, sequences were annotated using PyIR, a Python wrapper for IgBLAST v1.9, with IMGT germline references. Any read was removed if the V/J assignment was weak (E-value above 1e-6), the CDR3 was missing, or the read contained stop codons, out-of-frame junctions, or ambiguous translated residues. A V3J clonotype was defined by an identical inferred V gene, J gene, and CDR3 amino acid sequence. Percentage overlap between repertoires was calculated by dividing the number of shared unique clonotypes by the size of the smaller repertoire. RTK rarefaction, the Chao1 estimator, and Recon v2.1 estimates of unobserved clonotypes were used to assess repertoire richness. For all TCRbeta clonotypes obtained by the gDNA method from a few donors, generation probabilities were computed with OLGA. Imported from immuneACCESS, the table was reduced by TCRdb to in-frame sequences with V and J called. These copies leave out some clones; in studies compared against another copy, an unresolved V gene accounts for under half, and the cause of the remainder is not known. The D gene and trimming were derived from the DNA, and the V and J assignments and clone size from that table. Present in this sample are more than 2,000,000 clones, more than 85% of which were seen just once. The ten largest clonotypes hold 0.3% to 0.4% of the sample.

Donors were healthy HIV-negative adults with no recently reported acute infections or vaccinations. All donors were Caucasian adults living in Nashville, Tennessee, USA. CD4+ T cells were enriched through magnetic negative selection, after which naive cells were positively selected on CD45RA and the remaining negative fraction served as the memory subset. Blood was obtained by leukapheresis, after which PBMCs were separated by Ficoll-Histopaque density gradient centrifugation and cryopreserved in liquid nitrogen vapor phase. Analytical flow cytometry was used to check the purity and quantity of every magnetically sorted T cell population. Each sorted fraction had its genomic DNA isolated and then quantified by UV absorbance on a Nanodrop 2000c. For this clone: There is no known antigen for this receptor. No base-level quality is on record; no much larger clone is a single base apart.

CDR1 is given as SNHLY and CDR2 as FYNNEI, both from the germline V gene. The CDR3 starts with the cysteine, ends with the phenylalanine, and has 14 residues. This entry keeps only the CDR3 DNA: 42 bases, framed from base 1. Cut back by 4 bases and 1 base, the V and J ends lie 11 bases apart. Here the chain combines TRBV2 and TRBJ2-7, and possibly TRBD1, on 6 matching bases. The sequenced material came from naive CD4+ T cells from PBMCs. Per the publication, the cell subset or site label means: CD45RA+ positively selected. The receptor was isolated from a man aged 18 to 35 in good health. Some clones in this sample may be carry-over from other donors' samples. The CDR3 region has the sequence CASSAWTESYEQYF. Here is the DNA: TGTGCCAGCAGTGCTTGGACAGAATCCTACGAGCAGTACTTC. The CDR3, completed at both ends by the reference TRBV2 and TRBJ2-7 genes, gives the full variable domain EPEVTQTPSHQVTQMGQEVILRCVPISNHLYFYWYRQILGQKVEFLVSFYNNEISEKSEIFDDQFSVERPDGSNFTLKIRSTKLEDSAMYFCASSAWTESYEQYFGPGTRLTVT.